These 30 T cell receptor beta chains originate from one sample sequenced in a study of neurological immune-mediated disorders. TCRdb independently ran MiXCR on the 5' RACE reads; one entry per CDR3 protein. The sample shows some 47,000 distinct CDR3 sequences, around 16% of them seen only once. The sample was PBMCs. The receptor source for this set is a man aged 55 to 70 in good health.

This clonotype was detected many times. CDR3 sequence reads: CATSDPYGYTF. CDR3 coding DNA: TGTGCCACCAGTGACCCGTATGGCTACACCTTC. The V gene is TRBV24-1, the J gene TRBJ1-2; D unclear. This CDR3 contains 11 residues. Per germline, CDR1 KGHDR and CDR2 SFDVKD. The V end was cut by 4 bases, the J end by 5 bases, with 4 bases between.

The sample holds many counts of this clonotype. This sequence joins TRBV20-1 and TRBJ2-3, with D uncertain. The CDR3 covers 12 residues. CDR1 and CDR2 (germline): DFQATT, SNEGSKA (reference sequence). V lost 5 bases and J 6 bases, leaving 12 bases between the germline ends. The CDR3 here is CSAPRILDTQYF. The CDR3 DNA is TGCAGTGCTCCACGAATCCTTGATACGCAGTATTTT.

In this sample, this clonotype turned up many times. This chain links TRBV10-3 with TRBJ2-3, with D perhaps being TRBD1 or TRBD2 (5 bases each). CDR1 and CDR2 from the germline V gene are ENHRY and SYGVKD. The V gene lost 9 bases and the J gene lost 2 bases, with 15 bases spanning the gap. CDR3 length equals 14 residues. The CDR3 region is CAMGRGEVTDTQYF. CDR3 nucleotide sequence: TGTGCCATGGGACGCGGAGAGGTCACAGATACGCAGTATTTT.

This chain connects TRBV12-3 or TRBV12-4 to TRBJ2-2, with 14 bases aligning to TRBD2. CDR3 length: 19 amino acids. V was clipped by 6 bases and J by 3 bases; unmatched bases: 12. The CDR3 DNA is TGTGCCAGCAGCTCGACTAGCGGGAGGGCCGTATGGGACACCGGGGAGCTGTTTTTT. The encoded protein is CASSSTSGRAVWDTGELFF.

This clonotype has ten or more counts. This sequence joins TRBV18 and TRBJ2-7; 12 nucleotides match TRBD1. Germline CDR1 reads KGHSH; CDR2 reads LQKENI. The CDR3 runs to 18 residues. J gave up 7 bases and V 3 bases, and 16 bases lay outside the gene matches. CDR3: CASSPYPGTGGARNEQYF. The CDR3 DNA sequence: TGTGCCAGCTCACCCTACCCCGGGACAGGGGGCGCTAGGAATGAGCAGTACTTC.

The chain has TRBV19 and TRBJ1-5; D ambiguous. Germline V gene sequence: CDR1 LNHDA, CDR2 SQIVND (reference sequence). This CDR3 region has 15 residues. V was trimmed by 3 bases and J by 2 bases, leaving 11 bases between them. The CDR3 region has the DNA TGTGCCAGTAGTATGGGATGGTGGGGCAATCAGCCCCAGCATTTT. Residues: CASSMGWWGNQPQHF.

Ten or more counts support this clonotype. The chain recombines TRBV5-6 with TRBJ1-2, with D hard to call. This CDR3 is 12 amino acids long. Trimming took off 0 bases at V and 4 bases at J, with 4 bases between the two ends. The germline V gene encodes CDR1 SGHDT and CDR2 YYEEEE. The CDR3 DNA reads TGTGCCAGCAGCTTGGTAAGCTATGGCTACACCTTC. It yields the protein CASSLVSYGYTF.

This clonotype was detected many times. The J gene is TRBJ1-5, the V gene TRBV6-2 or TRBV6-3, with a tentative D call TRBD1 (5 bases). CDR1 is MNHEY and CDR2 is SVGEGT in the germline V gene. The CDR3 covers 15 residues. The V end was cut by 5 bases, the J end by 2 bases, with 13 bases between. DNA for the CDR3: TGTGCCAGCAGTGACCATGCAGGGCGCAATCAGCCCCAGCATTTT. Translation: CASSDHAGRNQPQHF.

This clonotype was counted only a few times. The chain links TRBV27 to TRBJ1-2; D is undetermined. This CDR3 has 16 amino acids. Germline CDR1 reads MNHEY; CDR2 reads SMNVEV (reference sequence). Trimming took 1 base from V and 0 from J, leaving 12 bases between them. CDR3 in amino acids: CASSLLGAVSNYGYTF. CDR3 DNA sequence: TGTGCCAGCAGTTTATTAGGTGCGGTGTCTAACTATGGCTACACCTTC.

This clonotype came up many times. This sequence joins TRBV20-1 and TRBJ2-7; 11 bases fit TRBD2. Germline lookup yields CDR1 DFQATT and CDR2 SNEGSKA (reference sequence). V shed 0 bases and J 7 bases; nucleotides not matched to a gene: 8. CDR3 length: 15 amino acids. The CDR3 region has the DNA TGCAGTGCTAGAGACCTACTAGCGGGAGCGGGGGAGCAGTACTTC. It encodes CSARDLLAGAGEQYF.

The chain is built from TRBV5-1 and TRBJ2-1; D perhaps matches TRBD2 (5 bases). The V and J ends lost 0 bases and 3 bases respectively, with 13 bases between them. This CDR3 has 16 amino acids. CDR1 and CDR2 (germline): SGHRS, YFSETQ. Here the CDR3 DNA reads TGCGCCAGCAGCTTGGGAGCGAGGGCCGGCTACAATGAGCAGTTCTTC. It specifies CASSLGARAGYNEQFF.

The chain is built from TRBV5-1 and TRBJ2-3; TRBD1 might be the D (6 bases). CDR1 and CDR2 from the germline V gene are SGHRS and YFSETQ. The CDR3 consists of 14 residues. Trimming took 4 bases from V and 4 from J, leaving 13 bases between them. In DNA, the CDR3 is TGCGCCAGCAGCCTTCCACAGGGCGCAGATACGCAGTATTTT. This translates into CASSLPQGADTQYF.

As regards this clonotype: One end of the junction is discordant with germline, which a read error may explain. This chain links TRBV5-1 with TRBJ2-2, with TRBD1 matching 8 bases. The CDR3 length is 14 residues. Per germline, CDR1 SGHRS and CDR2 YFSETQ. Here the CDR3 reads CASRGTGGTGEPFF. The CDR3 DNA reads TGCGCCAGCCGCGGGACAGGCGGCACCGGTGAGCCGTTTTTT.

This clonotype was counted ten times or more. The chain employs TRBV4-1 and TRBJ1-3, with D maybe TRBD1 (5 bases). The CDR3 runs 16 residues. The V and J ends lost 5 bases and 7 bases respectively, with 21 bases between them. Per germline, CDR1 MGHRA and CDR2 YSYEKL. The CDR3 coding sequence is TGCGCCAGCAGCACCCCGCGACGGGACCCGGGGAACACCATATATTTT. The encoded protein is CASSTPRRDPGNTIYF.

This clonotype was counted at least ten times. V gene TRBV20-1 combines with J gene TRBJ1-4, with 7 positions matching TRBD1. V was clipped by 7 bases and J by 4 bases; unmatched bases: 3. The germline CDR1 and CDR2 sequences are DFQATT and SNEGSKA (reference sequence). CDR3 length: 12 residues. CDR3 sequence (DNA): TGCAGTGGTCAGGGGGATAATGAAAAACTGTTTTTT. This translates into CSGQGDNEKLFF.

This clonotype has ten or more counts. This chain uses TRBV28 with TRBJ2-1, with 7 bases fitting TRBD1. CDR3 length: 12 residues. V lost 5 bases and J lost 9; bases outside the gene matches: 4. From germline, CDR1 is MDHEN and CDR2 SYDVKM. The CDR3 sequence is CASSPYRGEQFF. The CDR3, as DNA: TGTGCCAGCAGTCCATACAGGGGTGAGCAGTTCTTC. Full variable domain (rest looked up from reference TRBV28 and TRBJ2-1): DVKVTQSSRYLVKRTGEKVFLECVQDMDHENMFWYRQDPGLGLRLIYFSYDVKMKEKGDIPEGYSVSREKKERFSLILESASTNQTSMYLCASSPYRGEQFFGPGTRLTVL.

The V call is TRBV20-1, the J call TRBJ2-2; the match to TRBD2 covers 9 bases. Germline trimming cut 4 bases from V and 7 bases from J; bases unmatched to any gene: 7. This CDR3 spans 14 amino acids. CDR1 is DFQATT and CDR2 is SNEGSKA in the germline V gene (reference sequence). CDR3 residues: CSATPGAGGGELFF. The CDR3 coding sequence is TGCAGTGCTACCCCTGGAGCGGGAGGCGGGGAGCTGTTTTTT.

This clonotype was recorded at least ten times. This chain joins TRBV5-1 and TRBJ2-7, with 7 bases lining up with TRBD2. The CDR3 length is 15 residues. J was trimmed by 4 bases and V by 4 bases; bases with no gene match: 11. From germline, CDR1 is SGHRS and CDR2 YFSETQ. CDR3 coding DNA: TGCGCCAGCAGCGACCTCGGAGCGGGACCTTACGAGCAGTACTTC. The encoded protein is CASSDLGAGPYEQYF.

This clonotype has at least ten counts. This chain connects TRBV28 to TRBJ2-7; the match to TRBD2 covers 10 bases. Germline CDR1 reads MDHEN; CDR2 reads SYDVKM. V lost 6 bases and J lost 3; bases outside the gene matches: 5. This CDR3 comprises 14 residues. The CDR3 DNA reads as TGTGCCAGCAGACCTAGCGGGGGCAACTACGAGCAGTACTTC. Its translation is CASRPSGGNYEQYF. Complete variable domain (other parts from reference TRBV28 and TRBJ2-7): DVKVTQSSRYLVKRTGEKVFLECVQDMDHENMFWYRQDPGLGLRLIYFSYDVKMKEKGDIPEGYSVSREKKERFSLILESASTNQTSMYLCASRPSGGNYEQYFGPGTRLTVT.

This clonotype appeared a few times. This chain joins TRBV2 and TRBJ2-5, with D perhaps TRBD2 (6 bases). The germline CDR1 and CDR2 sequences are SNHLY and FYNNEI. This CDR3 has 17 residues. V was clipped by 4 bases and J by 0 bases, with 18 bases between them. Here the CDR3 DNA reads TGTGCCAGCAGTGCCCCCTCGTCGAGCGGGTACCAAGAGACCCAGTACTTC. Amino acids: CASSAPSSSGYQETQYF. Looking up the rest from reference TRBV2 and TRBJ2-5 gives the full variable domain: EPEVTQTPSHQVTQMGQEVILRCVPISNHLYFYWYRQILGQKVEFLVSFYNNEISEKSEIFDDQFSVERPDGSNFTLKIRSTKLEDSAMYFCASSAPSSSGYQETQYFGPGTRLLVL.

Many counts were recorded for this clonotype. This chain joins TRBV5-1 and TRBJ2-3; D unclear. The CDR3 sequence is 14 residues long. CDR1 and CDR2 from the germline V gene are SGHRS and YFSETQ. V was cut by 4 bases and J by 4 bases, with 13 bases left in between. CDR3 sequence reads: CASSEKPFADTQYF. DNA for the CDR3: TGCGCCAGCAGCGAGAAACCCTTCGCAGATACGCAGTATTTT. The variable domain in full, completed from reference TRBV5-1 and TRBJ2-3, reads KAGVTQTPRYLIKTRGQQVTLSCSPISGHRSVSWYQQTPGQGLQFLFEYFSETQRNKGNFPGRFSGRQFSNSRSEMNVSTLELGDSALYLCASSEKPFADTQYFGPGTRLTVL.

This clonotype was seen many times. The chain is built from TRBV9 and TRBJ2-1, with 9 bases aligning to TRBD2. The CDR3 consists of 16 residues. Germline V gene data show CDR1 as SGDLS and CDR2 as YYNGEE. V dropped 3 bases and J dropped 8; count of bases not matched to a gene: 12. This CDR3 reads CASSAGGASGIDEQFF. The CDR3, as DNA: TGTGCCAGCAGCGCGGGGGGGGCTAGCGGGATCGATGAGCAGTTCTTC.

This clonotype is categorized as medium-sized. The gene calls are TRBV5-5 and TRBJ2-7; D ambiguous. CDR1 is SGHKS, CDR2 YYEKEE, per germline (reference sequence). With 4 bases removed from V and 6 bases from J, the gap between germline ends came to 8 bases. The CDR3 loop spans 11 amino acids. CDR3 region: CASSLKSEQYF. The CDR3 nucleotides read TGTGCCAGCAGCCTAAAGAGCGAGCAGTACTTC.

In this sample, this clonotype turned up many times. The V and J genes are TRBV9 and TRBJ1-1, with a weak D call TRBD1 (5 bases). The germline V and J ends were trimmed by 4 bases and 0 bases, with 13 bases remaining between them. Germline V gene lookup returns CDR1 SGDLS and CDR2 YYNGEE. The CDR3 runs to 15 residues. CDR3 DNA sequence: TGTGCCAGCAGCTCCTCCGGGGGGTTGAACACTGAAGCTTTCTTT. Its protein is CASSSSGGLNTEAFF.

In its sample, this clonotype was seen many times. The V call is TRBV7-8, the J call TRBJ1-5, with TRBD1 matching 8 bases. The germline gives CDR1 SGHVS, CDR2 FQNEAQ. This CDR3 comprises 15 residues. The ends lost 5 bases at V and 3 bases at J; junction bases unmatched: 6. The DNA for the CDR3 is TGTGCCAGCAGCCCTGACAGGGGACCCAATCAGCCCCAGCATTTT. This encodes CASSPDRGPNQPQHF.

This clonotype was seen repeatedly, ten times or more. CDR3: CSARVPGLDETQYF. The CDR3 DNA reads TGCAGTGCTAGAGTACCGGGTTTGGATGAGACCCAGTACTTC. The rearrangement uses TRBV20-1 and TRBJ2-5, with D hard to call. Trimming took 1 base from V and 5 from J, leaving 14 bases between them. This CDR3 spans 14 amino acids. Germline CDR1 and CDR2: DFQATT and SNEGSKA (reference sequence).

Ten or more counts support this clonotype. The chain links TRBV5-1 to TRBJ1-1; no definite D call. Between the trimmed V and J ends, which lost 0 bases and 0 bases, there was a span of 6 bases. The germline gives CDR1 SGHRS, CDR2 YFSETQ. The CDR3 runs to 14 residues. In DNA form, the CDR3 reads TGCGCCAGCAGCTTGGAACAGTTGAACACTGAAGCTTTCTTT. It codes for CASSLEQLNTEAFF.

Many counts were recorded for this clonotype. The chain carries TRBV7-2 and TRBJ2-7; TRBD1 or TRBD2 may be the D gene (5 bases each). Germline CDR1 is SGHTA and CDR2 is FQGNSA. V shed 7 bases and J shed 5 bases, with 24 bases lying between them. This CDR3 comprises 16 residues. This CDR3 is CASTTQAPPVGNEQYF. In nucleotides, the CDR3 is TGTGCCAGCACCACACAGGCCCCACCGGTCGGGAACGAGCAGTACTTC.

This clonotype was observed many times. The V and J genes are TRBV6-1 and TRBJ2-7, with 7 bases matching TRBD1. The CDR3 runs to 14 residues. Per the germline V gene, CDR1 is MNHNS and CDR2 is SASEGT. V was pared by 5 bases and J by 2 bases, with 6 bases of the junction left unmatched. The CDR3 DNA sequence: TGTGCCAGCAGTTGGACAGGCCCCCCCTACGAGCAGTACTTC. It codes for CASSWTGPPYEQYF.

Many counts were recorded for this clonotype. The chain uses TRBV5-6 and TRBJ1-5; 9 nucleotides match TRBD1. V shed 3 bases, J shed 2 bases, and the junction held 3 bases outside the gene matches. Germline loops: CDR1 SGHDT, CDR2 YYEEEE. The CDR3 loop spans 15 amino acids. The CDR3 reads CASSSTGGGNQPQHF. CDR3 coding DNA: TGTGCCAGCAGCTCTACAGGGGGCGGCAATCAGCCCCAGCATTTT.